The 9 T cell receptor beta chains in this list originate from one sample, sequenced in a study of cytomegalovirus exposure and HLA in healthy donors. PCR primers comprised 60 Vbeta and 13 Jbeta primers. Data came from immunoSEQ multiplex PCR; TCRdb stores just in-frame clones and leaves some out. The repertoire holds roughly 120,000 clones, with about 81% as singletons. The sample taken for sequencing was PBMCs. These receptors came from a woman between 25 and 40 years old in good health and CMV-seronegative.

The chain is built from TRBV9 and TRBJ2-7; 8 bases are shared with TRBD2. The CDR3 is 13 residues long. Trimming cost V 3 bases and J 5 bases; bases outside gene matches: 4. The V gene's germline CDR1 is SGDLS and CDR2 YYNGEE. CDR3 in DNA: TGTGCCAGCAGCGACAGCGGGAGCCACGAGCAGTACTTC. This encodes CASSDSGSHEQYF.

The chain recombines TRBV5-1 with TRBJ1-6, with TRBD1 identical over 9 bases. The V segment lost 0 bases and the J segment 10 bases; nucleotides outside the gene matches: 8. This CDR3 contains 16 residues. CDR1 SGHRS and CDR2 YFSETQ come from the germline V gene. CDR3: CASSLAGQGRGSPLHF. The CDR3 nucleotides read TGCGCCAGCAGCTTGGCCGGACAGGGGCGGGGGTCACCCCTCCACTTT.

This rearrangement joins TRBV4-1 to TRBJ2-7; maybe TRBD2 (6 bases). Trimming removed 0 bases from V and 6 bases from J, with 15 bases in between. The CDR3 is 15 residues long. The germline V gene encodes CDR1 MGHRA and CDR2 YSYEKL. The chain's CDR3 is CASSQEGRPEREQYF. The CDR3 nucleotides are TGCGCCAGCAGCCAAGAGGGGAGGCCCGAGCGCGAGCAGTACTTC.

This clone has just one count. The gene calls are TRBV6-5 and TRBJ2-7; TRBD1 matches at 9 bases. This CDR3 has 14 amino acids. V was clipped by 8 bases and J by 4 bases; unmatched bases: 9. Germline V gene data show CDR1 as MNHEY and CDR2 as SVGAGI. In DNA, the CDR3 is TGTGCCAGCCGCCCGAAGGGACAGGGTTACGAGCAGTACTTC. Translation gives CASRPKGQGYEQYF.

The CDR3 is CASSYDLAGAYNEQFF. The CDR3 region has the DNA TGTGCCAGCAGTTACGACCTAGCGGGAGCCTACAATGAGCAGTTCTTC. V usage is TRBV6-5 and J usage is TRBJ2-1; 10 bases are shared with TRBD2. This CDR3 is built from 16 residues. V gave up 2 bases and J gave up 2 bases; unmatched junction bases: 3. Germline CDR1 MNHEY, CDR2 SVGAGI.

The rearrangement uses TRBV29-1 and TRBJ1-1; D possibly corresponds to TRBD1 (6 bases). Germline CDR1 and CDR2: SQVTM and ANQGSEA. The CDR3 length is 17 residues. V was clipped by 4 bases and J by 0 bases, with 21 bases between them. CDR3 amino acids: CSVAPGTPTYMNTEAFF. The CDR3 region has the DNA TGCAGCGTTGCCCCCGGGACACCCACCTACATGAACACTGAAGCTTTCTTT.

The chain couples TRBV15 to TRBJ2-3; 7 bases match TRBD1. The CDR3 totals 11 residues. The V and J ends lost 11 bases and 13 bases, in that order; junction bases with no gene match: 12. CDR1 is LNHNV and CDR2 is YYDKDF in the germline V gene (reference sequence). Here the CDR3 DNA reads TGTGCCCGCTTAGGGGGCCCCAGGGAGTATTTT. Protein: CARLGGPREYF. Combining the CDR3 with reference TRBV15 and TRBJ2-3 gives the whole variable domain DAMVIQNPRYQVTQFGKPVTLSCSQTLNHNVMYWYQQKSSQAPKLLFHYYDKDFNNEADTPDNFQSRRPNTSFCFLDIRSPGLGDTAMYLCARLGGPREYFGPGTRLTVL.

V is TRBV29-1 and J is TRBJ2-3, with TRBD1 identical over 10 bases. This CDR3 is built from 13 residues. The junction had 4 bases not matched to a gene; V was cut back by 4 bases and J by 6 bases. Looked up from germline, CDR1 is SQVTM and CDR2 is ANQGSEA. This CDR3 reads CSVATGGVDTQYF. Written as DNA, the CDR3 is TGCAGCGTTGCGACAGGGGGCGTGGATACGCAGTATTTT.

In its sample, this clone was seen a few times. The chain combines TRBV30 with TRBJ1-5, with D possibly being TRBD1 (6 bases). The V end was cut by 2 bases, the J end by 2 bases, with 7 bases between. Germline-derived CDR1 and CDR2 are GTSNPN and SVGIG (reference sequence). The CDR3 has 13 amino acids. The CDR3 reads CAWSRQGNQPQHF. The CDR3 DNA sequence: TGTGCCTGGAGTCGACAGGGCAATCAGCCCCAGCATTTT.